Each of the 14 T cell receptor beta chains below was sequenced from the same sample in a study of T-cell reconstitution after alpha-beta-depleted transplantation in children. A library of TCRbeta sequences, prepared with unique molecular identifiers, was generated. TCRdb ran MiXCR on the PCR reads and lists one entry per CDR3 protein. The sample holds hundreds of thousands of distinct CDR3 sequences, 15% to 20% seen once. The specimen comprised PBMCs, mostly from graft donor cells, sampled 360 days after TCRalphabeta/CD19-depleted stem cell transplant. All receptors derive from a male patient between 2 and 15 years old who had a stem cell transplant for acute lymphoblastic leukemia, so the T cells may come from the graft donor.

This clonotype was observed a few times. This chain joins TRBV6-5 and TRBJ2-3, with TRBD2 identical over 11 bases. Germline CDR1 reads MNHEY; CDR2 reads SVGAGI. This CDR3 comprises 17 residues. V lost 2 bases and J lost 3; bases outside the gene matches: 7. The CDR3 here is CASSYLQLAGATDTQYF. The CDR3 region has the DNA TGTGCCAGCAGTTACCTCCAACTAGCGGGAGCGACAGATACGCAGTATTTT.

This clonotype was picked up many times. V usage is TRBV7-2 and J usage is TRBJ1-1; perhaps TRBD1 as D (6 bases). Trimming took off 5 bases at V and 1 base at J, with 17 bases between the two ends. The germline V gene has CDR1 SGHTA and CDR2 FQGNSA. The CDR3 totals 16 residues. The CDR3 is CASSINPTGANTEAFF. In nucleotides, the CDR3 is TGTGCCAGCAGCATCAACCCGACGGGGGCGAACACTGAAGCTTTCTTT.

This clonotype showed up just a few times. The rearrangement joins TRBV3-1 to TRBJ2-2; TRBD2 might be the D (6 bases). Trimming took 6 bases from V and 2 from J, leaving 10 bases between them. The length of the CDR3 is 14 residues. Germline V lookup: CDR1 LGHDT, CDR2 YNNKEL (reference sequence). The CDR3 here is CASSRGINTGELFF. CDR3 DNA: TGTGCCAGCAGTCGGGGGATTAACACCGGGGAGCTGTTTTTT.

The CDR3 here is CASSLNPWTSGRARTDTQYF. CDR3 nucleotides: TGTGCCAGCAGCTTAAACCCCTGGACTAGCGGGAGGGCGAGGACAGATACGCAGTATTTT. The V gene is TRBV7-3, the J gene TRBJ2-3, with 15 bases aligning to TRBD2. Germline V gene sequence: CDR1 SGHTA, CDR2 FQGTGA. Trimming removed 1 base from V and 3 bases from J; junction bases left unmatched: 11. The CDR3 consists of 20 residues.

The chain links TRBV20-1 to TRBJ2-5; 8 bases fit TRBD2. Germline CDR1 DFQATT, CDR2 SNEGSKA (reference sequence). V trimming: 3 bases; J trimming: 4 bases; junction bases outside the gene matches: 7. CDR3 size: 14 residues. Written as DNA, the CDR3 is TGCAGTGCTAGCCCCCACGGGAGGGCAGAGACCCAGTACTTC. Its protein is CSASPHGRAETQYF.

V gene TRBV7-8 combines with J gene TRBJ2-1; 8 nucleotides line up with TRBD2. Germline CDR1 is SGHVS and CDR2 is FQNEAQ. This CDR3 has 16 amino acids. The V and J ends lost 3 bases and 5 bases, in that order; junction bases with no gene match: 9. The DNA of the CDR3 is TGTGCCAGCAGCTTTATAGCGGGATTTACTAACAATGAGCAGTTCTTC. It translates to CASSFIAGFTNNEQFF.

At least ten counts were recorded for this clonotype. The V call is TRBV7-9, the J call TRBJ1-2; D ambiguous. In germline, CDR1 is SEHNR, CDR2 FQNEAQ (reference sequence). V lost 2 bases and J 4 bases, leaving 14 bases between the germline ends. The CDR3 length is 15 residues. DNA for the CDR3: TGTGCCAGCAGCTTAATGCCCATTCACAGCTATGGCTACACCTTC. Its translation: CASSLMPIHSYGYTF.

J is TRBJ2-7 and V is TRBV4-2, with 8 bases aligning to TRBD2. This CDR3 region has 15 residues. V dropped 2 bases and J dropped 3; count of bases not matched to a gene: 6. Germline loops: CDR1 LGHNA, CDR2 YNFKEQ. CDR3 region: CASSQSGSSDYEQYF. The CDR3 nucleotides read TGTGCCAGCAGCCAAAGCGGGAGTTCGGACTACGAGCAGTACTTC.

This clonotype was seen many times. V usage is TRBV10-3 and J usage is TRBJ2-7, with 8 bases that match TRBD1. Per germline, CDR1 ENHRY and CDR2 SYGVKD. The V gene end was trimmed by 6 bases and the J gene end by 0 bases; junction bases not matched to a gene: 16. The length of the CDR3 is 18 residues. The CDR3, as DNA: TGTGCCATCAGAGGACAGGGAAATTGGACTATTGGCTCCTACGAGCAGTACTTC. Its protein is CAIRGQGNWTIGSYEQYF.

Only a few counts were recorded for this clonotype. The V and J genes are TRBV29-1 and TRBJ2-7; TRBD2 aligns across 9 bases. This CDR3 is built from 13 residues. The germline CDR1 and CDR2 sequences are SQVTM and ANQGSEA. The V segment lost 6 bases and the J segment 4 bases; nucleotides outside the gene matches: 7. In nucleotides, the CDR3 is TGCAGCGTACTTGCGGGAGGGGTGTACGAGCAGTACTTC. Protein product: CSVLAGGVYEQYF.

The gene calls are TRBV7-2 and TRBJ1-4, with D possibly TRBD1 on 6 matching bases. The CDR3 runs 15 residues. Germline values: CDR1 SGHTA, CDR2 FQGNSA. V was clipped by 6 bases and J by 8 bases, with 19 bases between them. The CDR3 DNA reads TGTGCCAGCAGGCCCCGGGGGGGGGCGCAGGAAAAACTGTTTTTT. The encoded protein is CASRPRGGAQEKLFF.

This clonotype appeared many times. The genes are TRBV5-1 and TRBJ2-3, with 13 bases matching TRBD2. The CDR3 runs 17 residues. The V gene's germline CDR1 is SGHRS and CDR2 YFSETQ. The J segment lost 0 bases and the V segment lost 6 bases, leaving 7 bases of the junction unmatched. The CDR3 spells CASTGLAGALSTDTQYF. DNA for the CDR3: TGCGCCAGCACCGGACTAGCGGGAGCATTGAGCACAGATACGCAGTATTTT. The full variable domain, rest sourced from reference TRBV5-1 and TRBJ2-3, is KAGVTQTPRYLIKTRGQQVTLSCSPISGHRSVSWYQQTPGQGLQFLFEYFSETQRNKGNFPGRFSGRQFSNSRSEMNVSTLELGDSALYLCASTGLAGALSTDTQYFGPGTRLTVL.

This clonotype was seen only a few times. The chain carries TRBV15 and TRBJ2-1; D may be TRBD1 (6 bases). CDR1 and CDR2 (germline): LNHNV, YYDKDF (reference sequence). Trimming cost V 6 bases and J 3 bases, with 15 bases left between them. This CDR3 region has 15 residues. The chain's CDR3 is CATRGPDRFYNEQFF. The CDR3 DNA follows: TGTGCCACCAGAGGACCCGACAGGTTCTACAATGAGCAGTTCTTC.

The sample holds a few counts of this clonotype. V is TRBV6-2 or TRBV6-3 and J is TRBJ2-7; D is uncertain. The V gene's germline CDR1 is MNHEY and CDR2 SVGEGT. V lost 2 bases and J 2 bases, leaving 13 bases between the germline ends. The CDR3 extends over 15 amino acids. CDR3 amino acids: CASSYRRIATYEQYF. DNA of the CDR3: TGTGCCAGCAGTTACCGGCGGATCGCAACCTACGAGCAGTACTTC.